This record looks at one TCR beta chain sequence and its context. This sample was taken from a study of blood T cell repertoires in COVID-19. Authors' data handling: Estimation of nucleated cell counts was performed using reference gene primer amplification. The repertoire was sequenced with immunoSEQ multiplex PCR; TCRdb's copy has only in-frame clones and lacks some. Clone size and the V and J calls come from that table; the DNA yielded D and trimming. The table has 75,000 to 95,000 clones, roughly 87% seen once. V lost 3 bases, J lost 4 bases, and 11 bases lay in between. CDR3 length: 14 residues. In germline, CDR1 is SGHTS, CDR2 YDEGEE.

J is TRBJ1-3 and V is TRBV5-8; D not resolved. The TCR comes from a man aged 55 to 70 with acute or convalescent COVID-19. The specimen was peripheral blood. The CDR3 nucleotides read TGTGCCAGCAGCTCTAGGAGTTCGGGAAACACCATATATTTT. This gives the protein CASSSRSSGNTIYF.